At least ten counts were recorded for the clone carrying this T cell receptor beta chain. The data stem from a study of T cells in Graves' hyperthyroidism and ophthalmopathy. RNA transcripts were the template for amplifying TCR beta CDR3 regions. In the first-round RT-PCR of the TCR CDR3, the HTBI primer set was used. Via MiXCR, TCRdb re-called the multiplex PCR reads, giving one row per CDR3 protein. Altogether 360,000 or so distinct CDR3 sequences are present, nearly 15% being singletons, with the ten largest covering approximately 19%. V trimming: 3 bases; J trimming: 1 base; junction bases outside the gene matches: 3. Germline lookup yields CDR1 DFQATT and CDR2 SNEGSKA (reference sequence). This CDR3 is 15 amino acids long.

This rearrangement joins TRBV20-1 to TRBJ2-3; 11 nucleotides line up with TRBD2. This TCR was sampled from a woman aged 55-70 years with Graves' ophthalmopathy. Sequencing was carried out using blood. The CDR3 is CSARVAGGGTDTQYF. The CDR3 DNA reads as TGCAGTGCTAGGGTAGCGGGAGGGGGCACAGATACGCAGTATTTT.